These 20 T cell receptor beta chains came from one sample sequenced in a study of blood T cell repertoires in COVID-19. Some clones are missing from TCRdb's copy, which holds only in-frame ones; the method was immunoSEQ multiplex PCR. Counted here are 13,000 to 15,000 clones, around 87% occurring once; the ten biggest clones make up roughly 2.9%. The sequenced sample consisted of peripheral blood. The origin of the receptors is a human donor in a cohort sampled during active COVID-19.

V usage is TRBV30 and J usage is TRBJ1-6; no firm D call. Germline CDR1 is GTSNPN and CDR2 is SVGIG (reference sequence). Trimming pared 3 bases from V and 0 bases from J, leaving 9 bases between. The CDR3 is made up of 15 amino acids. The CDR3 nucleotides read TGTGCCTGGAGGAGAGAGAGCTCCTATAATTCACCCCTCCACTTT. Translation: CAWRRESSYNSPLHF.

This chain uses TRBV7-9 with TRBJ1-4; 8 bases are shared with TRBD1. The CDR3 spans 14 residues. J gave up 7 bases and V 5 bases, and 6 bases lay outside the gene matches. The germline V gene encodes CDR1 SEHNR and CDR2 FQNEAQ (reference sequence). CDR3 residues: CASSRGQDPEKLFF. As DNA, the CDR3 is TGTGCCAGCAGCAGGGGACAGGATCCTGAAAAACTGTTTTTT.

This chain connects TRBV7-7 to TRBJ2-7; D possibly corresponds to TRBD1 (5 bases). The CDR3 is 16 amino acids. CDR1 and CDR2 from the germline V gene are SSHAT and FNYEAQ (reference sequence). V was pared by 4 bases and J by 4 bases, with 20 bases between. CDR3 loop: CASSSHWGPEAYEQYF. CDR3 bases: TGTGCCAGCAGCTCGCACTGGGGCCCAGAAGCATACGAGCAGTACTTC.

This sequence joins TRBV12-3 or TRBV12-4 and TRBJ2-7, with TRBD1 as a possible D gene (5 bases). V shed 5 bases and J shed 0 bases, with 8 bases lying between them. The CDR3 consists of 13 residues. The CDR3 DNA follows: TGTGCCAGCAGTGGGGCAGACTCCTACGAGCAGTACTTC. It translates to CASSGADSYEQYF.

V usage is TRBV18 and J usage is TRBJ2-2, with D unresolved. The V end was cut by 1 base, the J end by 0 bases, with 6 bases between. Germline V gene data show CDR1 as KGHSH and CDR2 as LQKENI. The CDR3 consists of 15 residues. The CDR3 region is CASSPRSANTGELFF. The CDR3 DNA sequence: TGTGCCAGCTCACCACGTTCCGCGAACACCGGGGAGCTGTTTTTT.

J is TRBJ1-6 and V is TRBV10-3; D not resolved. The V end lost 8 bases, the J end lost 6 bases, and 8 bases lay between the germline ends. The germline V gene encodes CDR1 ENHRY and CDR2 SYGVKD. The CDR3 extends over 12 amino acids. The CDR3 coding sequence is TGTGCCATCCGGGATACTAATTCACCCCTCCACTTT. Protein sequence: CAIRDTNSPLHF.

The table lists this clone with a count of one. V gene TRBV18 combines with J gene TRBJ1-2, with 8 nucleotides matching TRBD1. V lost 2 bases to trimming and J lost 6 bases; unmatched junction nucleotides: 8. Germline loops: CDR1 KGHSH, CDR2 LQKENI. There are 15 residues in the CDR3. The CDR3 is CASSPSLSQGDGYTF. In DNA form, the CDR3 reads TGTGCCAGCTCACCAAGTTTATCACAGGGGGATGGCTACACCTTC. The full variable domain, its missing parts supplied by reference TRBV18 and TRBJ1-2, is NAGVMQNPRHLVRRRGQEARLRCSPMKGHSHVYWYRQLPEEGLKFMVYLQKENIIDESGMPKERFSAEFPKEGPSILRIQQVVRGDSAAYFCASSPSLSQGDGYTFGSGTRLTVV.

The chain employs TRBV30 and TRBJ1-6, with 8 bases identical to TRBD1. V lost 0 bases to trimming and J lost 8 bases; unmatched junction nucleotides: 12. This CDR3 has 17 amino acids. Germline V lookup: CDR1 GTSNPN, CDR2 SVGIG (reference sequence). The CDR3 sequence: CAWSVKPPGTGHSPLHF. The CDR3 DNA reads as TGTGCCTGGAGTGTAAAACCGCCCGGGACAGGTCATTCACCCCTCCACTTT.

The V call is TRBV4-2, the J call TRBJ1-1; TRBD1 matches at 12 bases. Germline V CDR1 and CDR2: LGHNA, YNFKEQ. The CDR3 extends over 14 amino acids. V shed 4 bases and J 6 bases; nucleotides not matched to a gene: 3. The CDR3 sequence is CASSPGQGASEAFF. CDR3 bases: TGTGCCAGCAGCCCGGGACAGGGGGCCTCTGAAGCTTTCTTT.

CDR3 bases: TGTGCCAGCACTAAACTTGGGGCCCTGGATGCTTTCTTT. Amino acids: CASTKLGALDAFF. The chain is built from TRBV6-5 and TRBJ1-1; D is perhaps TRBD1 (5 bases). This CDR3 has 13 residues. V lost 7 bases and J 11 bases, leaving 20 bases between the germline ends. CDR1 is MNHEY and CDR2 is SVGAGI in the germline V gene.

The table lists this clone with a few counts. The chain recombines TRBV3-1 (or the pseudogene TRBV3-2) with TRBJ1-5; weak D call: TRBD1 (5 bases). This CDR3 contains 14 residues. Per germline, CDR1 LGHDT and CDR2 YNNKEL (reference sequence). Trimming shortened V by 4 bases and J by 5 bases, and 12 bases separated the two germline ends. CDR3 residues: CASSRGAAYQPQHF. Here the CDR3 DNA reads TGTGCCAGCAGCCGCGGGGCGGCCTATCAGCCCCAGCATTTT.

The V and J genes are TRBV2 and TRBJ2-7; 8 bases are a match to TRBD1. Germline-derived CDR1 and CDR2 are SNHLY and FYNNEI. With 4 bases clipped from V and 5 bases from J, the junction kept 4 bases outside the gene matches. There are 13 residues in the CDR3. For the CDR3, the DNA is TGTGCCAGCAGTGTCGACAGGGGAGACGAGCAGTACTTC. Translated, it gives CASSVDRGDEQYF.

This rearrangement joins TRBV6-5 to TRBJ2-7; tentative D call: TRBD1 (6 bases). This CDR3 has 13 residues. Between the trimmed V and J ends, which lost 5 bases and 2 bases, there was a span of 10 bases. Germline lookup yields CDR1 MNHEY and CDR2 SVGAGI. The CDR3 bases are TGTGCCAGCAGTATACAGGGCCCCTACGAGCAGTACTTC. The encoded protein is CASSIQGPYEQYF.

The chain links TRBV7-9 to TRBJ1-2; maybe TRBD1 (5 bases). Trimming removed 1 base at V and 2 bases at J, with 17 bases between. The germline V gene has CDR1 SEHNR and CDR2 FQNEAQ (reference sequence). The CDR3 runs 17 residues. Here the CDR3 reads CASSLVVAGRHNYGYTF. CDR3 in DNA: TGTGCCAGCAGCTTAGTTGTCGCGGGGCGCCACAACTATGGCTACACCTTC.

The chain joins TRBV7-2 to TRBJ1-4; 7 positions match TRBD1. The CDR3 consists of 18 residues. V shed 0 bases, J shed 8 bases, and the junction held 15 bases outside the gene matches. CDR1 SGHTA and CDR2 FQGNSA come from the germline V gene. For the CDR3, the DNA is TGTGCCAGCAGCTTAGCTAGACTTCGAGGGACAGCAGCCGAAAAACTGTTTTTT. This gives the protein CASSLARLRGTAAEKLFF.

V is TRBV7-6 and J is TRBJ2-5, with 7 bases identical to TRBD1. There are 14 residues in the CDR3. Germline lookup yields CDR1 SGHVS and CDR2 FNYEAQ. V lost 1 base and J lost 1; bases outside the gene matches: 0. The DNA for the CDR3 is TGTGCCAGCAGCTTAGGACAGGGCCAAGAGACCCAGTACTTC. Translated, it gives CASSLGQGQETQYF.

The chain uses TRBV15 and TRBJ1-1, with 9 bases that match TRBD1. Trimming at V came to 2 bases and at J to 6 bases, leaving 16 bases not matched to a gene. The CDR3 is 18 amino acids. Germline V gene lookup returns CDR1 LNHNV and CDR2 YYDKDF (reference sequence). The CDR3 bases are TGTGCCACCAGCAGAACCGAACGGGGACAGGGTAATAGGGCTGAAGCTTTCTTT. Protein product: CATSRTERGQGNRAEAFF.

This rearrangement joins TRBV7-3 to TRBJ2-1, with unresolved D. The germline V and J ends were trimmed by 0 bases and 7 bases, with 13 bases remaining between them. Germline V gene sequence: CDR1 SGHTA, CDR2 FQGTGA. This CDR3 region has 15 residues. CDR3 coding DNA: TGTGCCAGCAGCTTAACTGGTAGCTTATTAAATGAGCAGTTCTTC. This translates into CASSLTGSLLNEQFF.

The chain has TRBV15 and TRBJ1-6; the match to TRBD1 covers 9 bases. V lost 1 base, J lost 5 bases, and 6 bases stayed unmatched. CDR1 is LNHNV and CDR2 is YYDKDF in the germline V gene (reference sequence). The CDR3 is 17 amino acids. The CDR3 sequence is CATSRAGTGRNNSPLHF. As DNA, the CDR3 is TGTGCCACCAGCAGAGCAGGGACAGGGAGGAATAATTCACCCCTCCACTTT.

The chain employs TRBV12-3 or TRBV12-4 and TRBJ1-5; D not resolved. CDR3 length equals 12 residues. The V gene lost 4 bases and the J gene lost 6 bases, with 7 bases spanning the gap. The CDR3 DNA sequence: TGTGCCAGCAGTTCGATACTTCAGCCCCAGCATTTT. This codes for CASSSILQPQHF.